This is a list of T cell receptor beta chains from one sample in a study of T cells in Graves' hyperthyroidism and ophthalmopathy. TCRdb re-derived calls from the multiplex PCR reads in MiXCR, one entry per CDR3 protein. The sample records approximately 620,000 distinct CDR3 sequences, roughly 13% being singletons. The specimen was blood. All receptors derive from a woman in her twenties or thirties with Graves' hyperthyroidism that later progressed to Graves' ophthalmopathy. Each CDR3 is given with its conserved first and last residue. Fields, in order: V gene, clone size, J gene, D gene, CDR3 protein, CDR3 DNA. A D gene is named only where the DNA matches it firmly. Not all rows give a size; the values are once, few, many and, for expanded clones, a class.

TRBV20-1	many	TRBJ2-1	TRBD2	CSASGTNDEQFF	TGCAGTGCTTCCGGGACTAACGATGAGCAGTTCTTC
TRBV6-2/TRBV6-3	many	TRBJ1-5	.	CASSYSRGGNQPQHF	TGTGCCAGCAGTTACTCAAGGGGCGGTAATCAGCCCCAGCATTTT
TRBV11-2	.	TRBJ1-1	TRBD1	CASSLSSGGVGTTEAFF	TGTGCCAGCAGCTTATCTTCAGGGGGCGTCGGTACCACTGAAGCTTTCTTT
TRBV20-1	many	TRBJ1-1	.	CSARDAARIETEAFF	TGCAGTGCTAGAGATGCCGCCAGGATCGAAACTGAAGCTTTCTTT
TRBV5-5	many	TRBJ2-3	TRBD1	CASSRDRWTDTQYF	TGTGCCAGCAGCCGGGACAGATGGACAGATACGCAGTATTTT
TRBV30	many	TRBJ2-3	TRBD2	CAWKLAGGSDTQYF	TGTGCCTGGAAACTAGCGGGAGGCTCAGATACGCAGTATTTT
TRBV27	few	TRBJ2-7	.	CASRKGSGEQYF	TGTGCCAGCAGGAAGGGATCTGGAGAGCAGTACTTC
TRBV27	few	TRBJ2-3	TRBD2	CASSPGRGFTDTQYF	TGTGCCAGCAGCCCGGGGAGGGGTTTTACAGATACGCAGTATTTT
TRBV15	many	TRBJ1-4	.	CATSRVPVEKLFF	TGTGCCACCAGCAGAGTTCCAGTTGAAAAACTGTTTTTT
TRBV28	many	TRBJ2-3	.	CASSLAGAGGAYNTQYF	TGTGCCAGCAGTTTAGCGGGGGCAGGGGGCGCGTATAATACGCAGTATTTT
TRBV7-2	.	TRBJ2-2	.	CASRHDGPGELFF	TGTGCCAGCAGACACGATGGACCCGGGGAGCTGTTTTTT
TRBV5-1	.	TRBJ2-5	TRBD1	CASSLGQGVIQETQYF	TGCGCCAGCAGCTTGGGGCAGGGGGTCATACAAGAGACCCAGTACTTC
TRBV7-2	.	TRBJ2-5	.	CASSSLTRETQYF	TGTGCCAGTAGTTCCTTGACCAGAGAGACCCAGTACTTC
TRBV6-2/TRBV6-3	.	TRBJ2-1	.	CASSYSRVAEQFF	TGTGCCAGCAGTTACTCGAGGGTGGCTGAGCAGTTCTTC
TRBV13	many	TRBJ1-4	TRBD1	CASSVTTGVANEKLFF	TGTGCCAGCAGCGTAACTACAGGGGTAGCTAATGAAAAACTGTTTTTT
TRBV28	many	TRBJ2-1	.	CASREGYEQFF	TGTGCCAGCAGAGAGGGTTATGAGCAGTTCTTC
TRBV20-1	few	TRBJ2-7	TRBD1	CSATSTGEYEQYF	TGCAGTGCTACGTCGACAGGGGAATACGAGCAGTACTTC
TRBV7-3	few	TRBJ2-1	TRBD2	CASSWKGTSASYNEQFF	TGTGCCAGCAGCTGGAAGGGGACTAGCGCTTCCTACAATGAGCAGTTCTTC
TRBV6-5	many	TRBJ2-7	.	CASTPAPGHGAYEQYF	TGTGCCAGCACGCCTGCCCCGGGACACGGGGCCTACGAGCAGTACTTC
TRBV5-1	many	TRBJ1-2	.	CASSLDGGSYGYTF	TGCGCCAGCAGCTTGGATGGCGGCAGCTATGGCTACACCTTC
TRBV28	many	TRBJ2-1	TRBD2	CASSLRLAGVMPNEQFF	TGTGCCAGCAGTCTCCGACTAGCGGGAGTTATGCCCAATGAGCAGTTCTTC
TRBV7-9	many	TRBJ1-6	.	CASSPTGALYNSPLHF	TGTGCCAGCAGCCCGACGGGGGCGCTCTATAATTCACCCCTCCACTTT
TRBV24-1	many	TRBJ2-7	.	CATSSGSEQYF	TGTGCCACCAGTTCGGGCAGCGAGCAGTACTTC
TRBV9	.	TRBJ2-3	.	CASSVLGDTQYF	TGTGCCAGCAGCGTACTGGGAGATACGCAGTATTTT
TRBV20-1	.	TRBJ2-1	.	CSASAILHEQFF	TGCAGTGCCTCGGCTATCCTCCATGAGCAGTTCTTC
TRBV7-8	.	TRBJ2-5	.	CASSFYICSARVAGQETQYF	.
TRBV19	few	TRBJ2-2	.	CASSSGRGRGTGELFF	TGTGCCAGTAGTAGCGGGCGGGGACGAGGCACCGGGGAGCTGTTTTTT
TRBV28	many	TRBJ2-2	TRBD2	CASSLPPGTSGSGVSGELFF	TGTGCCAGCAGTTTACCTCCCGGGACTAGCGGGAGTGGTGTTTCCGGGGAGCTGTTTTTT
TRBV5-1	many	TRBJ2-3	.	CASSDWRAWDTQYF	TGCGCCAGCAGCGACTGGAGGGCCTGGGATACGCAGTATTTT
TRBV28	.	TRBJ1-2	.	CASTSFGGGLLYGYTF	TGTGCCAGCACTTCATTCGGGGGCGGACTCCTCTATGGCTACACCTTC
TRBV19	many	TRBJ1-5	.	CATSPAVRQPQHF	TGTGCCACCAGCCCAGCGGTAAGGCAGCCCCAGCATTTT
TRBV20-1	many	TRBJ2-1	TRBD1	CSARSTGTGFEEQFF	TGCAGTGCTAGAAGTACCGGGACAGGGTTTGAGGAGCAGTTCTTC
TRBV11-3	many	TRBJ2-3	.	CASTSLGGFTDTQYF	TGTGCCAGCACTTCCCTGGGGGGTTTCACAGATACGCAGTATTTT
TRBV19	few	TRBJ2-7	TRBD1	CASRNTQGDYEQYF	TGTGCCAGTAGGAATACACAGGGGGACTACGAGCAGTACTTC
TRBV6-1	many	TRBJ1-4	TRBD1	CASSGTGWVNEKLFF	TGTGCCAGCAGTGGGACAGGTTGGGTTAATGAAAAACTGTTTTTT
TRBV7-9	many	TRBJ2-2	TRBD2	CASSGQTSGSPTGELFF	TGTGCCAGCAGCGGGCAGACTAGCGGGAGTCCGACCGGGGAGCTGTTTTTT
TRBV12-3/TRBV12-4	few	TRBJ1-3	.	CASATRGAGNTIYF	TGTGCCAGCGCCACGCGGGGAGCTGGAAACACCATATATTTT
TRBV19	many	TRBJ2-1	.	CASSPLGGGGYNEQFF	TGTGCCAGTAGTCCCCTCGGGGGCGGTGGCTACAATGAGCAGTTCTTC
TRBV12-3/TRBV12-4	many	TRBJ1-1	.	CASSKTLNTEAFF	TGTGCCAGCAGCAAAACACTGAACACTGAAGCTTTCTTT
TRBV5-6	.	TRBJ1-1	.	CASSFWTVRNTEAFF	TGTGCCAGCAGCTTCTGGACTGTTAGGAACACTGAAGCTTTCTTT
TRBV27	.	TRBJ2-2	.	CASSPMGDTGEMFF	TGTGCCAGCAGCCCAATGGGGGACACCGGGGAGATGTTTTTT
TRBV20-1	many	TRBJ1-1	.	CSAIDLRDTLNTEAFF	TGCAGTGCCATCGACCTCCGGGACACATTGAACACTGAAGCTTTCTTT
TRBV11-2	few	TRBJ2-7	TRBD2	CASSLISTSGKGFYEQYF	TGTGCCAGCAGCTTAATTTCGACTAGCGGAAAAGGGTTCTACGAGCAGTACTTC
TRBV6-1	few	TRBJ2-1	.	CASSKTADNEQFF	TGTGCCAGCAGTAAGACGGCAGACAATGAGCAGTTCTTC
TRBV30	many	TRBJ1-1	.	CAWGILNTEAFF	TGTGCCTGGGGTATCCTGAACACTGAAGCTTTCTTT
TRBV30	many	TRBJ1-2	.	CALDSRSYGYTF	TGTGCTTTGGACAGCAGGTCCTATGGCTACACCTTC
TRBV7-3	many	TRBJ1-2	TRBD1	CASSLGQATNGYTF	TGTGCCAGCAGCCTCGGACAGGCTACAAATGGCTACACCTTC
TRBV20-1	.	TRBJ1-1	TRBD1	CSAQGEVGTEAFF	TGCAGTGCTCAGGGGGAGGTGGGGACTGAAGCTTTCTTT
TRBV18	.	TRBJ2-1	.	CASSPPRDSQPKGEQFF	TGTGCCAGCTCACCACCGCGGGACAGCCAACCTAAGGGTGAGCAGTTCTTC
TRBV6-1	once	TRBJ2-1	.	CASSPPGRSSYNEQFF	TGTGCCAGCAGTCCCCCGGGACGAAGCTCCTACAATGAGCAGTTCTTC
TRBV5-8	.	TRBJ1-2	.	CASRGFNYGYTF	TGTGCCAGTAGGGGGTTTAACTATGGCTACACCTTC
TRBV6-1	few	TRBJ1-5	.	CASRQRDNQPQHF	TGTGCCAGCAGGCAGCGGGACAATCAGCCCCAGCATTTT
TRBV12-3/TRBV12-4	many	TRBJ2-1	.	CASTLGLGHKFF	TGTGCCAGCACCCTGGGATTGGGACATAAGTTCTTC